A single sample gave rise to the 24 T cell receptor beta chains below, sequenced in a study of blood T cell repertoires in COVID-19. Measured with immunoSEQ multiplex PCR; TCRdb has only the in-frame clones, and not every one. Of some 300,000 clones listed, 70% to 90% are singletons. Sequenced material: PBMCs or T cells enriched from blood (not recorded which). These TCRs come from an older woman in a cohort exposed to, infected with or recovered from COVID-19 (not recorded which).

The CDR3 DNA follows: TGTGCCACCAGCGGGGGGGGGAATACGCAGTATTTT. Amino acids: CATSGGGNTQYF. V gene TRBV15 combines with J gene TRBJ2-3; 7 bases align to TRBD2. This CDR3 comprises 12 residues. Germline V CDR1 and CDR2: LNHNV, YYDKDF (reference sequence). V was pared by 5 bases and J by 7 bases, with 3 bases of the junction left unmatched.

This chain uses TRBV18 with TRBJ2-1; 8 nucleotides match TRBD1. Looked up from germline, CDR1 is KGHSH and CDR2 is LQKENI. V was clipped by 3 bases and J by 12 bases; unmatched bases: 7. The CDR3 covers 13 residues. In DNA form, the CDR3 reads TGTGCCAGCTCACCGGACCGCACAGGGGGGCAGTTCTTC. Translated: CASSPDRTGGQFF.

CDR3 DNA: TGTGCCAGCAGCCCGGGACAACTCCCTCTCGAGCAGTACTTC. This translates into CASSPGQLPLEQYF. The genes are TRBV28 and TRBJ2-7; perhaps TRBD1 as D (6 bases). With 6 bases removed from V and 6 bases from J, the gap between germline ends came to 18 bases. Germline V lookup: CDR1 MDHEN, CDR2 SYDVKM. The CDR3 spans 14 residues.

J is TRBJ2-5 and V is TRBV19, with D maybe TRBD2 (6 bases). This CDR3 region has 14 residues. CDR1 is LNHDA, CDR2 SQIVND, per germline (reference sequence). Trimming cost V 7 bases and J 3 bases, with 15 bases left between them. The CDR3 DNA sequence: TGTGCCAGTAACACGCCGGGAGAGGAAGAGACCCAGTACTTC. It yields the protein CASNTPGEEETQYF.

The chain joins TRBV25-1 to TRBJ2-2; D gene unclear. The CDR3 is 15 residues long. The germline V gene has CDR1 MGHDK and CDR2 SYGVNS. V gave up 4 bases and J gave up 3 bases, with 12 bases separating them. For the CDR3, the DNA is TGTGCCAGCAGTGTCGGAAGCGCCCACACCGGGGAGCTGTTTTTT. It codes for CASSVGSAHTGELFF. The variable domain in full, with the rest retrieved from reference TRBV25-1 and TRBJ2-2, is EADIYQTPRYLVIGTGKKITLECSQTMGHDKMYWYQQDPGMELHLIHYSYGVNSTEKGDLSSESTVSRIRTEHFPLTLESARPSHTSQYLCASSVGSAHTGELFFGEGSRLTVL.

This chain connects TRBV3-1 (or the pseudogene TRBV3-2) to TRBJ2-7; D unclear. Germline lookup yields CDR1 LGHDT and CDR2 YNNKEL (reference sequence). The CDR3 has 13 amino acids. V was clipped by 2 bases and J by 3 bases, with 8 bases between them. In DNA, the CDR3 is TGTGCCAGCAGCCAAAGACTGGGCTACGAGCAGTACTTC. It specifies CASSQRLGYEQYF.

CDR3 region: CASSGDRPNQPQHF. The CDR3 coding sequence is TGTGCCAGTAGTGGGGACAGGCCGAATCAGCCCCAGCATTTT. The chain employs TRBV19 and TRBJ1-5; 8 bases map to TRBD1. V trimming: 5 bases; J trimming: 4 bases; junction bases outside the gene matches: 4. Germline values: CDR1 LNHDA, CDR2 SQIVND (reference sequence). CDR3 length: 14 amino acids.

The V gene is TRBV6-5, the J gene TRBJ1-2, with D perhaps matching TRBD1 (6 bases). This CDR3 has 13 residues. CDR1 MNHEY and CDR2 SVGAGI come from the germline V gene. V was cut by 6 bases and J by 3 bases, with 11 bases left in between. DNA for the CDR3: TGTGCCAGCAGGCCCGGACAGTACTATGGCTACACCTTC. It codes for CASRPGQYYGYTF.

This clone came up once. Here the CDR3 DNA reads TGTGCCAGCAGTTACGCGGGAGGGGCAGATACGCAGTATTTT. It specifies CASSYAGGADTQYF. V and J are TRBV6-5 and TRBJ2-3; 9 positions match TRBD2. CDR3 length: 14 residues. V lost 2 bases, J lost 4 bases, and 1 base stayed unmatched. CDR1 and CDR2 from the germline V gene are MNHEY and SVGAGI.

The chain has TRBV27 and TRBJ1-5; 10 bases line up with TRBD1. With V trimmed by 8 bases and J by 3 bases, 10 bases remained unmatched. Germline CDR1 is MNHEY and CDR2 is SMNVEV (reference sequence). This CDR3 has 16 amino acids. CDR3 protein: CASGPDRGSANQPQHF. The CDR3 nucleotides read TGTGCCAGCGGTCCGGACAGGGGGTCCGCCAATCAGCCCCAGCATTTT.

This CDR3 is CASSYSGGDREQYF. In DNA form, the CDR3 reads TGTGCCAGCAGCTACAGCGGGGGGGACCGCGAGCAGTACTTC. The chain couples TRBV7-2 to TRBJ2-7; 10 positions match TRBD2. The germline V gene has CDR1 SGHTA and CDR2 FQGNSA. The V and J ends lost 4 bases and 6 bases, in that order; junction bases with no gene match: 6. The CDR3 has 14 residues.

This chain links TRBV6-5 with TRBJ1-5; no clear D. V lost 6 bases and J lost 6, with 15 bases in between. Germline values: CDR1 MNHEY, CDR2 SVGAGI. The CDR3 sequence is 14 residues long. The CDR3 DNA follows: TGTGCCAGCAGGGCGGCCCGGGGAATTCAGCCCCAGCATTTT. Amino acids: CASRAARGIQPQHF.

The V gene is TRBV30, the J gene TRBJ1-6; 8 bases agree with TRBD1. Germline values: CDR1 GTSNPN, CDR2 SVGIG (reference sequence). The CDR3 is 17 residues long. Losses at the gene ends were 4 bases for V and 0 bases for J; bases not matched to a gene: 8. The CDR3 DNA reads as TGTGCCTGGACCTCCGACAGGGGCCGCTCCTATAATTCACCCCTCCACTTT. This sequence encodes CAWTSDRGRSYNSPLHF.

This clone was seen once. This chain uses TRBV7-9 with TRBJ2-7, with D possibly matching TRBD1 (5 bases). The germline V gene encodes CDR1 SEHNR and CDR2 FQNEAQ (reference sequence). This CDR3 region has 14 residues. The germline V and J ends were trimmed by 6 bases and 3 bases, with 15 bases remaining between them. The CDR3 region is CASSPPGDSYEQYF. The CDR3 DNA follows: TGTGCCAGCAGTCCCCCCGGAGACAGCTACGAGCAGTACTTC.

The chain carries TRBV7-6 and TRBJ2-1, with 8 nucleotides matching TRBD2. The germline V gene encodes CDR1 SGHVS and CDR2 FNYEAQ. J was trimmed by 7 bases and V by 1 base; bases with no gene match: 9. The CDR3 is 16 residues long. In nucleotides, the CDR3 is TGTGCCAGCAGCTTAGGCACTGGGACTAGTGGTAATGAGCAGTTCTTC. Translation: CASSLGTGTSGNEQFF.

V gene TRBV18 combines with J gene TRBJ2-7; 8 positions match TRBD1. This CDR3 is 14 amino acids long. V gave up 3 bases and J gave up 7 bases; unmatched junction bases: 8. CDR1 and CDR2 from the germline V gene are KGHSH and LQKENI. CDR3 sequence reads: CASSPSRTGWEQYF. The CDR3 DNA reads TGTGCCAGCTCACCGTCTCGGACAGGGTGGGAGCAGTACTTC.

This clone was detected only a few times. The rearrangement joins TRBV7-2 to TRBJ2-7, with 16 bases that match TRBD2. The V and J ends lost 1 base and 5 bases, in that order; junction bases with no gene match: 5. Germline assignment: CDR1 SGHTA and CDR2 FQGNSA. This CDR3 comprises 17 residues. The CDR3 DNA is TGTGCCAGCAGCTTAGGTGGGACTAGCGGGAGGGCCCACGAGCAGTACTTC. Translation gives CASSLGGTSGRAHEQYF.

The rearrangement joins TRBV11-2 to TRBJ2-7; TRBD2 might be the D (5 bases). Trimming pared 5 bases from V and 2 bases from J, leaving 16 bases between. The CDR3 totals 15 residues. Per germline, CDR1 SGHAT and CDR2 FQNNGV. The CDR3 protein is CASSVDAGAAYEQYF. CDR3 sequence (DNA): TGTGCCAGCAGCGTGGACGCAGGAGCGGCCTACGAGCAGTACTTC. Full variable domain (missing parts from reference TRBV11-2 and TRBJ2-7): EAGVAQSPRYKIIEKRQSVAFWCNPISGHATLYWYQQILGQGPKLLIQFQNNGVVDDSQLPKDRFSAERLKGVDSTLKIQPAKLEDSAVYLCASSVDAGAAYEQYFGPGTRLTVT.

The CDR3: CASSFRGQGEKLFF. CDR3 DNA: TGTGCCAGCAGTTTCAGGGGGCAGGGTGAAAAACTGTTTTTT. The rearrangement links TRBV27 to TRBJ1-4; TRBD1 matches at 8 bases. The CDR3 is 14 amino acids. Germline CDR1 reads MNHEY; CDR2 reads SMNVEV (reference sequence). V trimming: 3 bases; J trimming: 7 bases; junction bases outside the gene matches: 4. The whole variable domain, remainder taken from reference TRBV27 and TRBJ1-4, is EAQVTQNPRYLITVTGKKLTVTCSQNMNHEYMSWYRQDPGLGLRQIYYSMNVEVTDKGDVPEGYKVSRKEKRNFPLILESPSPNQTSLYFCASSFRGQGEKLFFGSGTQLSVL.

The chain combines TRBV28 with TRBJ2-1, with D possibly TRBD2 on 5 matching bases. The CDR3 covers 16 residues. The germline V gene has CDR1 MDHEN and CDR2 SYDVKM. With 1 base removed from V and 3 bases from J, the gap between germline ends came to 13 bases. CDR3: CASSLSPRGGYNEQFF. The CDR3 coding sequence is TGTGCCAGCAGTTTATCACCTAGAGGAGGCTACAATGAGCAGTTCTTC.

This sequence joins TRBV25-1 and TRBJ2-5; 7 nucleotides agree with TRBD2. The J segment lost 7 bases and the V segment lost 7 bases, leaving 15 bases of the junction unmatched. Germline loops: CDR1 MGHDK, CDR2 SYGVNS. The CDR3 is 15 amino acids. CDR3 region: CASTAGLAAHGTQYF. CDR3 DNA: TGTGCCAGCACGGCAGGGCTAGCGGCCCATGGGACCCAGTACTTC.

The V and J genes are TRBV3-1 (or the pseudogene TRBV3-2) and TRBJ1-1; 7 bases agree with TRBD1. The length of the CDR3 is 13 residues. The germline V gene has CDR1 LGHDT and CDR2 YNNKEL (reference sequence). The V segment lost 6 bases and the J segment 0 bases; nucleotides outside the gene matches: 1. As DNA, the CDR3 is TGTGCCAGCAGAGACAGGGTGAACACTGAAGCTTTCTTT. This codes for CASRDRVNTEAFF.

The V gene is TRBV24-1, the J gene TRBJ2-1; a weak D match, TRBD1 (6 bases). Trimming removed 6 bases from V and 9 bases from J, with 11 bases in between. This CDR3 contains 12 residues. CDR1 is KGHDR and CDR2 is SFDVKD in the germline V gene. CDR3 residues: CATSFTGSEQFF. The CDR3 DNA sequence: TGTGCCACCAGTTTTACAGGGAGTGAGCAGTTCTTC.

The chain links TRBV6-5 to TRBJ1-3; 12 bases match TRBD1. The CDR3 has 15 amino acids. The V and J ends lost 6 bases and 6 bases, in that order; junction bases with no gene match: 6. Germline assignment: CDR1 MNHEY and CDR2 SVGAGI. CDR3 amino acids: CASRTAGQGANTIYF. The CDR3 nucleotides are TGTGCCAGCAGGACCGCGGGACAGGGGGCAAACACCATATATTTT.